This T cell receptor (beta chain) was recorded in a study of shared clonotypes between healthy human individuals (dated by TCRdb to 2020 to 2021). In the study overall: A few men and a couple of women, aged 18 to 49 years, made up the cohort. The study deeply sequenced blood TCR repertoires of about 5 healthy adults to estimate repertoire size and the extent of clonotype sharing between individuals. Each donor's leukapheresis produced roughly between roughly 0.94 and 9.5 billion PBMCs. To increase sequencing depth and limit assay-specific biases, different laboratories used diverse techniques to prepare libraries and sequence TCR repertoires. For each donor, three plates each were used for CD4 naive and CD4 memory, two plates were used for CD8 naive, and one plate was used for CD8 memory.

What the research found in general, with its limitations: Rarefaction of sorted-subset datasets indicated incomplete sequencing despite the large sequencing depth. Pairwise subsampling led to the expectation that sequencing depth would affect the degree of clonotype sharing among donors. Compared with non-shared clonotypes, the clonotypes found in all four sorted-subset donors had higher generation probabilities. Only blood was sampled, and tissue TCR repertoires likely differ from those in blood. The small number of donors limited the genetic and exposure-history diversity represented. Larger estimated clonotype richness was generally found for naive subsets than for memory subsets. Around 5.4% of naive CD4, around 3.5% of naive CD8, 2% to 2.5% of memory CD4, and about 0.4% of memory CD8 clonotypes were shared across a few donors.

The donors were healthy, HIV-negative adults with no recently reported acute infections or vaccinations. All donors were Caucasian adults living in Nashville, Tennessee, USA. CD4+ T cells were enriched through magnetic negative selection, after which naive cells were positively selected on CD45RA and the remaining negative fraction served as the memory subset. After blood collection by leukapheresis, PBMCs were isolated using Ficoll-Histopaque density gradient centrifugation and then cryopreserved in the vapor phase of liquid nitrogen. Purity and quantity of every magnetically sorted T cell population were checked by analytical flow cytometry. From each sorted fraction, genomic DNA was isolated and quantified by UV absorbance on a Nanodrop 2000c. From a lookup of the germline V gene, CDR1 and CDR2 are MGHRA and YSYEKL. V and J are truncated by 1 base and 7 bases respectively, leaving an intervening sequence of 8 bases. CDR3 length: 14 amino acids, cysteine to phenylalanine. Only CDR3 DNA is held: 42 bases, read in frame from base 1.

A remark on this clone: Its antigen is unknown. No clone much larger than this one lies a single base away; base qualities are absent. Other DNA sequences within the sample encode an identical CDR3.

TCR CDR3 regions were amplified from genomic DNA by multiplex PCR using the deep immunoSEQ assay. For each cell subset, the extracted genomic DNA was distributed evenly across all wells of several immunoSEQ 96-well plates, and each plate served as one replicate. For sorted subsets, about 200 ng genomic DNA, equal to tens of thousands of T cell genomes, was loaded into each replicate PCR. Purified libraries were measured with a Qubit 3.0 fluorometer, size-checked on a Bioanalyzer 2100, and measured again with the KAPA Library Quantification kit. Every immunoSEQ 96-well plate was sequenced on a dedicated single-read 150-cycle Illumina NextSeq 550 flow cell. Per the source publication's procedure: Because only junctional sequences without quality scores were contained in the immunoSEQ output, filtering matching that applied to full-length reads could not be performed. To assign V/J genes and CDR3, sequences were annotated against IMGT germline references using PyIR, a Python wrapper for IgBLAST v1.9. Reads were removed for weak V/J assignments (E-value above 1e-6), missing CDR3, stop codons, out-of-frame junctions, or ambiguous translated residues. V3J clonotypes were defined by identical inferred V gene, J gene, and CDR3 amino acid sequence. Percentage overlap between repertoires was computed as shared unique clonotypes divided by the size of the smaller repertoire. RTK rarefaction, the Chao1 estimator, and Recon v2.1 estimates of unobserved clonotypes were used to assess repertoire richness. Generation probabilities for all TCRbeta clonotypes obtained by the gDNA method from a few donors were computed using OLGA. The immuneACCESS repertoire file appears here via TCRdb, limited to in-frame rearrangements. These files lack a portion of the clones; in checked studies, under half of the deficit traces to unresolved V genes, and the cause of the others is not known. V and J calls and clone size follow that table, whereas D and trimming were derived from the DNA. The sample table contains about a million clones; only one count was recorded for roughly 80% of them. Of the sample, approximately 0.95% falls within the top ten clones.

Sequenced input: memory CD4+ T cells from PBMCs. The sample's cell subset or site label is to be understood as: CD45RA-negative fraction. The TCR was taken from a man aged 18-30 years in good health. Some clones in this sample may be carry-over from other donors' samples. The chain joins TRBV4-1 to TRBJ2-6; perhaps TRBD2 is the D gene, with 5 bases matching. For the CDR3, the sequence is CASSQVSGANVLTF. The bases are TGCGCCAGCAGCCAAGTCTCGGGAGCCAACGTCCTGACTTTC.